This T cell receptor beta chain is from a study of beta chain features in type 1 diabetes. This clone was counted only a few times. TCRB transcripts that were expressed got sequenced, as all of the isolated RNA had been reverse transcribed. Here immunoSEQ multiplex PCR was the method, and the copy in TCRdb shows in-frame clones only, minus some. The repertoire includes about half a million clones, approximately 28% of them detected once, and around 0.065% sits in the top ten. V shed 1 base, J shed 5 bases, and the junction held 7 bases outside the gene matches. The CDR3 spans 17 residues. Per germline, CDR1 SGHVS and CDR2 FNYEAQ.

Sequencing was carried out using naive CD4+ T cells from blood. The TCR was taken from a man aged 18 to 35 in good health. This chain links TRBV7-6 with TRBJ2-5, with 13 bases identical to TRBD2. This CDR3 is CASSLGRTSGSYETQYF. CDR3 nucleotides: TGTGCCAGCAGCTTAGGACGGACTAGCGGGAGTTATGAGACCCAGTACTTC.